Each of the 19 T cell receptor beta chains below was sequenced from the same sample in a study of spatial heterogeneity in lung cancer. TCRdb ran MiXCR on the 5' RACE reads and lists one entry per CDR3 protein. This sample has 9,100 or so distinct CDR3 sequences; about 53% occur once, and the top ten carry around 26%. No antigens are known for them. Findings and limits, study-wide: Counts of expanded alpha and beta TCRs within tumors tracked the tumor nonsynonymous mutation count.

Documented time point: sample taken at primary tumor resection. This specimen consisted of lung tumor tissue, obtained at surgery. These receptors were taken from a female donor with early-stage non-small cell lung cancer.

Concerning this clonotype itself: With the library built for alpha chains, this beta chain is off target and its frequency is not meaningful. The chain couples TRBV20-1 to TRBJ1-5; TRBD1 is a possible D gene (5 bases). V was trimmed by 1 base and J by 1 base, leaving 8 bases between them. The CDR3 covers 14 residues. Germline lookup yields CDR1 DFQATT and CDR2 SNEGSKA (reference sequence). CDR3: CSARGRGSNQPQHF. CDR3 nucleotides: TGCAGTGCTAGAGGCCGGGGGAGCAATCAGCCCCAGCATTTT.

Regarding this clonotype: The library was built for alpha chains, so this beta chain is an off-target read and its size means little. This chain links TRBV20-1 with TRBJ1-1, with D hard to call. Germline V gene sequence: CDR1 DFQATT, CDR2 SNEGSKA (reference sequence). Deletions cut 6 bases from V and 2 bases from J, with 10 bases between. The CDR3 totals 12 residues. CDR3: CSAPRGNTEAFF. In DNA form, the CDR3 reads TGCAGTGCCCCGCGGGGTAACACTGAAGCTTTCTTT.

This clonotype came up a few times. This beta chain was picked up by a library intended for alpha chains and is off target, so its count carries little meaning. V is TRBV19 and J is TRBJ1-5; TRBD1 matches 8 bases. V was clipped by 10 bases and J by 2 bases; unmatched bases: 4. Per germline, CDR1 LNHDA and CDR2 SQIVND (reference sequence). The CDR3 length is 13 residues. CDR3 residues: CATRQGRNQPQHF. The CDR3 region has the DNA TGTGCCACCCGACAGGGGCGCAATCAGCCCCAGCATTTT.

Turning to this clonotype: The library was prepared for alpha chains; this beta chain is a stray read, so its frequency means little. The J gene is TRBJ2-7, the V gene TRBV11-2, with D unresolved. V was cut by 3 bases and J by 2 bases, with 8 bases left in between. The germline gives CDR1 SGHAT, CDR2 FQNNGV. This CDR3 spans 13 amino acids. This CDR3 reads CASSLRLTYEQYF. The DNA for the CDR3 is TGTGCCAGCAGCTTGCGCCTGACCTACGAGCAGTACTTC.

Comments on this clonotype: This beta chain appears as a stray read in a library generated for alpha chains; its size is not informative. The rearrangement uses TRBV18 and TRBJ1-2, with a possible D match to TRBD1 (5 bases). Germline-derived CDR1 and CDR2 are KGHSH and LQKENI. V was clipped by 2 bases and J by 4 bases, with 11 bases between them. CDR3 length: 14 residues. The DNA of the CDR3 is TGTGCCAGCTCACCAGTTGACAGCGCCTATGGCTACACCTTC. It is translated as CASSPVDSAYGYTF.

Turning to this clonotype: Because the library targeted alpha chains, this beta chain is an off-target read whose size means little. This CDR3 reads CASSNHNEQFF. As DNA, the CDR3 is TGTGCCAGCAGTAATCACAATGAGCAGTTCTTC. J is TRBJ2-1 and V is TRBV12-3 or TRBV12-4, with D uncertain. Trimming took off 5 bases at V and 5 bases at J, with 4 bases between the two ends. CDR3 length equals 11 residues.

Comments on this clonotype: This beta chain represents an off-target read in a library built for alpha chains; its size is of limited meaning. The chain carries TRBV5-1 and TRBJ2-6; D may be TRBD2 (6 bases). V was trimmed by 0 bases and J by 4 bases, leaving 14 bases between them. CDR3 length: 17 residues. The germline V gene has CDR1 SGHRS and CDR2 YFSETQ. CDR3 in amino acids: CASSLAIGGAGANVLTF. As DNA, the CDR3 is TGCGCCAGCAGCTTGGCCATCGGGGGTGCCGGGGCCAACGTCCTGACTTTC.

For this clonotype: The size of this beta chain means little, since it is a stray read in a library made for alpha chains. The rearrangement links TRBV4-2 to TRBJ2-7; the D gene is possibly TRBD2 (6 bases). Trimming shortened V by 0 bases and J by 3 bases, and 15 bases separated the two germline ends. This CDR3 comprises 16 residues. Germline V gene data show CDR1 as LGHNA and CDR2 as YNFKEQ. The CDR3 nucleotides read TGTGCCAGCAGCCAAGAAGAAACGCGGGGAATCTACGAGCAGTACTTC. Protein product: CASSQEETRGIYEQYF.

This clonotype showed up just a few times. This beta chain turned up in a library designed for alpha chains; as an off-target read, its abundance says little. The chain couples TRBV3-1 to TRBJ2-3, with 8 bases aligning to TRBD1. CDR1 and CDR2 (germline): LGHDT, YNNKEL (reference sequence). V shed 2 bases, J shed 0 bases, and the junction held 13 bases outside the gene matches. The CDR3 is 19 residues long. Here the CDR3 DNA reads TGTGCCAGCAGCCAAATTACAAACTACGACAGGGGAAGCACAGATACGCAGTATTTT. Translated: CASSQITNYDRGSTDTQYF.

This clonotype has only a few counts. This beta chain came through as a stray read in a library set up for alpha chains, and its size says little. The chain carries TRBV4-2 and TRBJ2-7; tentatively, D is TRBD1 or TRBD2 (5 bases each). The CDR3 contains 17 residues. V lost 2 bases and J 3 bases, leaving 20 bases between the germline ends. Looked up from germline, CDR1 is LGHNA and CDR2 is YNFKEQ. The CDR3 bases are TGTGCCAGCAGCCAACAACTCGGGCGAGGGGATCTCTACGAGCAGTACTTC. Amino acid sequence: CASSQQLGRGDLYEQYF.

By proportion, this clonotype is medium-sized. The library was designed around alpha chains, so this beta chain is a stray read whose abundance carries little weight. J is TRBJ1-2 and V is TRBV7-2, with 11 bases that match TRBD1. This CDR3 is built from 13 residues. V lost 9 bases, J lost 8 bases, and 8 bases stayed unmatched. From germline, CDR1 is SGHTA and CDR2 FQGNSA. DNA of the CDR3: TGTGCCAGGAGGACAGGGGGCGAGACGGGCTACACCTTC. Translation: CARRTGGETGYTF.

Of note for this clonotype: This beta chain turned up in a library designed for alpha chains; as an off-target read, its abundance says little. This sequence joins TRBV4-1 and TRBJ2-7; 9 bases map to TRBD1. Per the germline V gene, CDR1 is MGHRA and CDR2 is YSYEKL. V lost 5 bases and J lost 3; bases outside the gene matches: 5. This CDR3 comprises 14 residues. CDR3 sequence: CASSAGTGIYEQYF. In DNA, the CDR3 is TGCGCCAGCAGCGCCGGGACAGGGATCTACGAGCAGTACTTC.

Only a few counts were recorded for this clonotype. This beta chain lies outside the target of a library built for alpha chains; its clone size means little. J is TRBJ2-1 and V is TRBV7-2; D is perhaps TRBD2 (5 bases). Germline V CDR1 and CDR2: SGHTA, FQGNSA. The V gene lost 3 bases and the J gene lost 9 bases, with 9 bases spanning the gap. The CDR3 is 12 amino acids. CDR3 sequence (DNA): TGTGCCAGCAGCTTTAGTGGGAGTGAGCAGTTCTTC. It is translated as CASSFSGSEQFF. Full variable domain (missing parts from reference TRBV7-2 and TRBJ2-1): GAGVSQSPSNKVTEKGKDVELRCDPISGHTALYWYRQSLGQGLEFLIYFQGNSAPDKSGLPSDRFSAERTGGSVSTLTIQRTQQEDSAVYLCASSFSGSEQFFGPGTRLTVL.

Worth noting for this clonotype: This beta chain is a stray sequence in a library constructed for alpha chains; its clone size is not meaningful. The V call is TRBV7-3, the J call TRBJ2-3, with D perhaps TRBD2 (6 bases). The germline CDR1 and CDR2 sequences are SGHTA and FQGTGA. V lost 3 bases and J lost 0, with 10 bases in between. This CDR3 is 15 amino acids long. The CDR3 DNA reads TGTGCCAGCAGCTTTTTGGGGGGAAGCACAGATACGCAGTATTTT. Its translation: CASSFLGGSTDTQYF.

Remarks on this clonotype: The library was built for alpha chains, so this beta chain is an off-target read and its size means little. The V call is TRBV4-2, the J call TRBJ2-1; D gene uncertain. Germline V lookup: CDR1 LGHNA, CDR2 YNFKEQ. V gave up 1 base and J gave up 6 bases, with 10 bases separating them. The CDR3 loop spans 14 amino acids. The CDR3 DNA follows: TGTGCCAGCAGCCAAGTTTCAGGAAGCAATGAGCAGTTCTTC. Translation: CASSQVSGSNEQFF.

Remarks on this clonotype: This beta chain is a stray sequence in a library constructed for alpha chains; its clone size is not meaningful. The chain links TRBV7-2 to TRBJ2-5; D perhaps matches TRBD1 (5 bases). The CDR3 length is 14 residues. Germline V gene lookup returns CDR1 SGHTA and CDR2 FQGNSA. The V gene lost 5 bases and the J gene lost 5 bases, with 15 bases spanning the gap. In nucleotides, the CDR3 is TGTGCCAGCAGCGCCCAGGGTAATACGGAGACCCAGTACTTC. As protein: CASSAQGNTETQYF.

About this clonotype itself: Found in a library prepared for alpha chains, this beta chain is an off-target read, and its abundance has little meaning. The DNA for the CDR3 is TGTGCCAGCAGTGAAGGGCTGGGTTCCTACTCCTACGAGCAGTACTTC. Amino acid sequence: CASSEGLGSYSYEQYF. The gene calls are TRBV6-1 and TRBJ2-7; D is uncertain. V was trimmed by 1 base and J by 0 bases, leaving 13 bases between them. The CDR3 covers 16 residues. CDR1 and CDR2 from the germline V gene are MNHNS and SASEGT.

As regards this clonotype: An end of the junction does not agree with germline; a read error may underlie this. In a library made to pick up alpha chains, this beta chain is a stray read with a size that means little. CDR3 region: CASSPSPGANEQYF. CDR3 sequence (DNA): TGTGCTAGCAGCCCAAGTCCAGGGGCAAACGAGCAGTACTTC. The chain is built from TRBV7-7 and TRBJ2-7, with D possibly being TRBD1 (6 bases). The germline V gene encodes CDR1 SSHAT and CDR2 FNYEAQ (reference sequence). The CDR3 runs to 14 residues.

Worth noting for this clonotype: Because this beta chain is a stray read in a library intended to capture alpha chains, its abundance should not be given much weight. The rearrangement uses TRBV23-1 and TRBJ1-5; no clear D gene. TRBV23-1 is recorded as an ORF, its role being uncertain. Trimming removed 0 bases from V and 4 bases from J, with 16 bases in between. This CDR3 is built from 17 residues. CDR3 region: CASSQSAGERENQPQHF. The CDR3 nucleotides read TGCGCCAGCAGTCAATCGGCTGGAGAAAGGGAAAATCAGCCCCAGCATTTT.